The subject of this entry is one T cell receptor beta chain. Individual cDNA molecules received unique molecular identifiers during library preparation. Each CDR3 protein gets one entry after TCRdb re-called the 5' RACE reads with MiXCR. Of under 85,000 distinct CDR3 sequences listed, around 10% are singletons. These data come from a study of early T cells in non-severe SARS-CoV-2 infection. V was cut by 5 bases and J by 13 bases, with 18 bases left in between. Germline CDR1 and CDR2: SEHNR and FQNEAQ (reference sequence). CDR3 size: 12 residues. The chain uses TRBV7-9 and TRBJ2-7; D ambiguous. The sequencing input was whole blood. The receptor's source is an adult who was a healthcare worker with PCR-confirmed SARS-CoV-2 infection or an uninfected control (not recorded which). CDR3 region: CASSPPTAVLYF. CDR3 nucleotide sequence: TGTGCCAGCAGCCCGCCTACGGCAGTCCTATACTTC. Full variable domain (remainder filled in from reference TRBV7-9 and TRBJ2-7): DTGVSQNPRHKITKRGQNVTFRCDPISEHNRLYWYRQTLGQGPEFLTYFQNEAQLEKSRLLSDRFSAERPKGSFSTLEIQRTEQGDSAMYLCASSPPTAVLYFGPGTRLTVT.